The 13 T cell receptor beta chains listed next were all sequenced from one sample in a study of STAT3 mutations in large granular lymphocyte leukemia. Produced via immunoSEQ multiplex PCR; TCRdb's table is partial and in-frame only. Among fewer than 20,000 clones listed, roughly four fifths were seen once. Study outcomes and limitations: Every T-LGLL patient had at least one immunodominant TCRbeta clonotype.

Antigens for these TCRs are unknown. The specimen was peripheral blood mononuclear cells. The receptor source for this set is a man in his fifties or sixties with T-cell large granular lymphocyte leukemia. Some clones in this sample may be carry-over from other donors' samples.

This clone was observed a handful of times. This chain joins TRBV4-3 and TRBJ2-7, with TRBD2 identical over 10 bases. The CDR3 spans 17 residues. The V gene end was trimmed by 2 bases and the J gene end by 2 bases; junction bases not matched to a gene: 9. Germline CDR1 and CDR2: LGHNA and YSLEER. The DNA for the CDR3 is TGCGCCAGCAGCCAAATATCTGGGACTAGCGCCGCCTACGAGCAGTACTTC. Protein: CASSQISGTSAAYEQYF.

The chain couples TRBV5-6 to TRBJ2-7; a possible D gene is TRBD1 (6 bases). V gave up 1 base and J gave up 3 bases, with 14 bases separating them. Germline V gene sequence: CDR1 SGHDT, CDR2 YYEEEE. The CDR3 has 15 residues. The CDR3 spells CASSLPPGAGYEQYF. CDR3 DNA sequence: TGTGCCAGCAGCTTGCCGCCAGGGGCTGGCTACGAGCAGTACTTC.

The chain uses TRBV5-4 and TRBJ1-6; maybe TRBD1 (6 bases). The CDR3 is 14 amino acids. Looked up from germline, CDR1 is SGHNT and CDR2 is YYREEE (reference sequence). Trimming shortened V by 4 bases and J by 8 bases, and 13 bases separated the two germline ends. The CDR3 sequence: CASSVTGSHSPLHF. CDR3 sequence (DNA): TGTGCCAGCAGCGTGACAGGCTCCCATTCACCCCTCCACTTT. The full variable domain, rest sourced from reference TRBV5-4 and TRBJ1-6, is ETGVTQSPTHLIKTRGQQVTLRCSSQSGHNTVSWYQQALGQGPQFIFQYYREEENGRGNFPPRFSGLQFPNYSSELNVNALELDDSALYLCASSVTGSHSPLHFGNGTRLTVT.

The chain recombines TRBV7-5 with TRBJ2-3; the table's D call, TRBD2, was not checked against the DNA. TRBV7-5 represents a pseudogene. The CDR3 has 16 residues. The CDR3 DNA is TGTGCCAGAAGCTTAATCTCCGGGACTTACACAGATACGCAGTATTTT. As protein: CARSLISGTYTDTQYF.

The chain combines TRBV5-6 with TRBJ2-5; D is possibly TRBD2 (5 bases). Germline V lookup: CDR1 SGHDT, CDR2 YYEEEE. V gave up 0 bases and J gave up 5 bases, with 17 bases separating them. This CDR3 comprises 16 residues. This CDR3 reads CASSLAGGGVGETQYF. The CDR3 nucleotides are TGTGCCAGCAGCTTGGCAGGTGGAGGAGTCGGGGAGACCCAGTACTTC.

V gene TRBV7-2 combines with J gene TRBJ2-5, with D hard to call. Germline V gives CDR1 SGHTA, CDR2 FQGNSA. The V gene lost 1 base and the J gene lost 1 base, with 10 bases spanning the gap. This CDR3 region has 15 residues. Here the CDR3 reads CASSLESNGQETQYF. In DNA form, the CDR3 reads TGTGCCAGCAGCTTAGAATCGAACGGCCAAGAGACCCAGTACTTC.

The chain combines TRBV5-1 with TRBJ1-4; D is perhaps TRBD1 (5 bases). The V end lost 2 bases, the J end lost 8 bases, and 16 bases lay between the germline ends. The CDR3 extends over 15 amino acids. The germline V gene encodes CDR1 SGHRS and CDR2 YFSETQ. The CDR3, as DNA: TGCGCCAGCAGCTTCGGGGGGGTAGAGTTCGAAAAACTGTTTTTT. This sequence encodes CASSFGGVEFEKLFF. Full variable domain (outside the CDR3, taken from reference TRBV5-1 and TRBJ1-4): KAGVTQTPRYLIKTRGQQVTLSCSPISGHRSVSWYQQTPGQGLQFLFEYFSETQRNKGNFPGRFSGRQFSNSRSEMNVSTLELGDSALYLCASSFGGVEFEKLFFGSGTQLSVL.

The chain links TRBV5-4 to TRBJ2-5; TRBD2 matches at 8 bases. V shed 3 bases, J shed 6 bases, and the junction held 7 bases outside the gene matches. Germline CDR1 and CDR2: SGHNT and YYREEE (reference sequence). The CDR3 runs 14 residues. In DNA, the CDR3 is TGTGCCAGCAGCTCCGGGGGGGGAGAGCAGACCCAGTACTTC. Translating gives CASSSGGGEQTQYF.

The chain employs TRBV19 and TRBJ1-6; possibly TRBD1 for D (5 bases). Trimming cost V 3 bases and J 10 bases, with 13 bases left between them. The germline CDR1 and CDR2 sequences are LNHDA and SQIVND (reference sequence). The CDR3 spans 14 residues. CDR3 nucleotide sequence: TGTGCCAGTAGTATTCCTCATGGGGGATCACCCCTCCACTTT. Protein: CASSIPHGGSPLHF. Based on the CDR3 plus reference TRBV19 and TRBJ1-6, the full variable domain is DGGITQSPKYLFRKEGQNVTLSCEQNLNHDAMYWYRQDPGQGLRLIYYSQIVNDFQKGDIAEGYSVSREKKESFPLTVTSAQKNPTAFYLCASSIPHGGSPLHFGNGTRLTVT.

The V and J genes are TRBV7-9 and TRBJ2-1, with unresolved D. This CDR3 is 12 amino acids long. Trimming removed 6 bases at V and 9 bases at J, with 12 bases between. Germline CDR1 and CDR2: SEHNR and FQNEAQ (reference sequence). The CDR3: CASRPMVGEQFF. The CDR3 bases are TGTGCCAGCAGGCCGATGGTGGGTGAGCAGTTCTTC.

The rearrangement joins TRBV10-2 to TRBJ1-4; tentatively, D is TRBD1 (5 bases). Germline CDR1 reads WSHSY; CDR2 reads SAAADI. The CDR3 totals 14 residues. Trimming left V 7 bases short and J 7 bases short, with 16 bases between. CDR3 coding DNA: TGCGCCAGCAAGGACGGGGGTCTTAGTGAAAAACTGTTTTTT. It codes for CASKDGGLSEKLFF.

In this sample, this clone turned up once. CDR3 in amino acids: CASSQEETQYF. The CDR3 DNA follows: TGCGCCAGCAGCCAAGAGGAGACCCAGTACTTC. The chain couples TRBV4-1 to TRBJ2-5; D is unclear. The CDR3 runs to 11 residues. V was pared by 0 bases and J by 5 bases, with 1 base between. Germline V lookup: CDR1 MGHRA, CDR2 YSYEKL.

The CDR3 loop reads CASSEKRQGAYYGYTF. CDR3 in DNA: TGTGCCAGCAGTGAAAAAAGACAGGGGGCTTACTATGGCTACACCTTC. V gene TRBV6-1 combines with J gene TRBJ1-2; 10 positions agree with TRBD1. The V segment lost 2 bases and the J segment 3 bases; nucleotides outside the gene matches: 6. CDR1 and CDR2 from the germline V gene are MNHNS and SASEGT. CDR3 size: 16 residues.